This T cell receptor beta chain emerged from a study of T cells after yellow fever vaccination (dated by TCRdb to the late 2010s). At the level of the whole study: Libraries from fractions with low cell numbers were prepared with the SMART-Seq v4 Ultra Low Input RNA kit. Two healthy male donors, one aged 18 to 30 and one aged 30 to 40 years, made up the cohort. To follow T-cell clones before and after primary and booster YFV17D yellow fever vaccination, bulk TCR alpha and beta repertoires were sequenced over time. Blood was drawn at multiple timepoints before and after primary and secondary immunization, with bulk PBMC replicates and cell subsets isolated. The investigation overall reported the following: Because abundant contaminating clonotypes from the bulk population could be contained in FACS-sorted repertoires, computational filtering was required. Most clones expanded after primary vaccination were re-detected after the booster (almost 98% of CD4 and around 88% of CD8), suggesting broad memory maintenance. The secondary T-cell response was found to be weaker but faster than the primary response, with a peak reached on day 5 rather than on day 15. A small share of clonotypes was detected in both CD4 and CD8 compartments, with the overlap likely arising from convergent recombination. Because the study included only a couple of donors, the extent to which the findings can be generalized is limited.

Synthesis of TCR cDNA relied on 5'RACE template switching, a step that introduced a universal primer site along with unique molecular identifiers. Priming of cDNA synthesis was performed from both the TCR alpha and TCR beta constant segments. Library amplification involved two PCR steps, and the second step added sample barcodes and sequencing adapters. Sequencing of the libraries was done on either Illumina HiSeq 2500 (2x100 bp) or NovaSeq (2x150 bp). The authors' pipeline ran thus. MIGEC handled demultiplexing of reads and collapsing into UMI consensus sequences, while MiXCR performed V(D)J alignment. Clonotypes responding to the vaccine were identified with edgeR on replicate PBMC samples, with the criteria of FDR below 0.01 and a log2 fold change above 5 up to day 15. Bulk clonotypes were assigned CD4 or CD8 identity according to which sequenced CD4 or CD8 repertoire held them at higher abundance. TCRdb took the public reads, trimmed them with fastp at Q25, ran MiXCR for clone calling and kept in-frame beta chains. Entries that share a CDR3 protein sequence are merged under the most common genes and DNA. The V and J calls were determined by TCRdb, not by the authors. For this sample there are about 73,000 distinct CDR3 sequences; almost 8% appear just once. About two fifths of the sample is in the top ten clones.

This specimen's treatment or condition label, per the study, means: live attenuated yellow fever vaccine strain. PBMCs were isolated from peripheral blood using a standard Ficoll-Paque protocol. Dynabeads CD4 and CD8 positive selection kits were used to isolate CD4 and CD8 T-cell fractions. TriZol was used to extract RNA from bulk PBMCs, from CD4 and CD8 fractions, and from dextramer-positive and dextramer-negative fractions. With respect to this clonotype: Its recognized antigen is unknown. Per-base quality was not reported, and no clone a single base away is much larger than it.

V sheds 2 bases and J sheds 2 bases, leaving 11 bases between their ends. CDR3 length: 15 amino acids, cysteine to phenylalanine. The DNA shown is the 45-base CDR3, in frame from base 1. The germline V gene sets CDR1 to SGHAT and CDR2 to FQNNGV. The TCR was taken from a man under 40 who received the YFV17D yellow fever vaccine. The chain joins TRBV11-2 to TRBJ2-3, with no confidently assigned D gene. Sequencing was performed on CD8+ T cells sorted from PBMCs, taken on the day of the yellow fever booster vaccination. The CDR3 has the sequence CASSLIVGFTDTQYF. The DNA reads as follows: TGTGCCAGCAGCTTAATCGTGGGGTTCACAGATACGCAGTATTTT. Reference TRBV11-2 and TRBJ2-3 genes cover what lies past the CDR3, so the full variable domain is EAGVAQSPRYKIIEKRQSVAFWCNPISGHATLYWYQQILGQGPKLLIQFQNNGVVDDSQLPKDRFSAERLKGVDSTLKIQPAKLEDSAVYLCASSLIVGFTDTQYFGPGTRLTVL.